The 6 T cell receptor beta chains listed next were all sequenced from one sample in a study of T-cell reconstitution after alpha-beta-depleted transplantation in children. Preparation of the TCRbeta library involved a method that used unique molecular identifiers. From the PCR reads, TCRdb called clonotypes with MiXCR, one entry per CDR3 protein. The table has approximately 500,000 distinct CDR3 sequences, about 10% seen once. Sequencing was performed on PBMCs, taken before TCRalphabeta/CD19-depleted stem cell transplant. All receptors come from a child aged 2 to 10 with inherited bone marrow failure, due to receive a stem cell transplant.

Concerning this clonotype itself: A read error may explain this, as a much larger clone is one base away. The chain links TRBV15 to TRBJ1-1, with D uncertain. Germline assignment: CDR1 LNHNV and CDR2 YYDKDF (reference sequence). The length of the CDR3 is 13 residues. CDR3 region: CATSGDLGTEAFF. The CDR3 region has the DNA TGTGCCACCAGCGGAGATTTAGGCACTGAAGCTTTCTTT.

The J gene is TRBJ2-7, the V gene TRBV29-1, with D uncertain. Germline CDR1 reads SQVTM; CDR2 reads ANQGSEA. The CDR3 loop spans 10 amino acids. The V end was cut by 5 bases, the J end by 3 bases, with 5 bases between. CDR3 sequence (DNA): TGCAGCGTTACCGACTACGAGCAGTACTTC. It specifies CSVTDYEQYF.

This clonotype has a count of ten or more. This sequence joins TRBV20-1 and TRBJ2-7; 10 bases agree with TRBD1. CDR3 length: 14 amino acids. The V gene end was trimmed by 4 bases and the J gene end by 0 bases; junction bases not matched to a gene: 3. Germline V gene lookup returns CDR1 DFQATT and CDR2 SNEGSKA (reference sequence). The CDR3 is CSAMDRGISYEQYF. In DNA, the CDR3 is TGCAGTGCTATGGACAGGGGGATCTCCTACGAGCAGTACTTC.

This sequence joins TRBV4-1 and TRBJ2-7; perhaps TRBD2 as D (6 bases). This CDR3 has 15 residues. The V end lost 0 bases, the J end lost 6 bases, and 15 bases lay between the germline ends. Germline CDR1 MGHRA, CDR2 YSYEKL. The CDR3 is CASSQDLGSRGEQYF. CDR3 DNA sequence: TGCGCCAGCAGCCAAGATCTTGGCTCGCGGGGCGAGCAGTACTTC.

This clonotype was found a few times. The chain couples TRBV4-1 to TRBJ2-1; unclear D gene. CDR1 and CDR2 from the germline V gene are MGHRA and YSYEKL. There are 13 residues in the CDR3. Trimming took 0 bases from V and 7 from J, leaving 7 bases between them. In DNA, the CDR3 is TGCGCCAGCAGCCAAGATAGATCGAATGAGCAGTTCTTC. This encodes CASSQDRSNEQFF.

This clonotype was counted only a few times. This chain uses TRBV4-3 with TRBJ1-5, with TRBD1 as a possible D gene (5 bases). Trimming stripped 0 bases from V and 2 bases from J, with 11 bases between. CDR3 length: 16 residues. Germline CDR1 and CDR2: LGHNA and YSLEER. The CDR3 DNA is TGCGCCAGCAGCCAAGATGTGTTGGGGGGCAATCAGCCCCAGCATTTT. Its translation is CASSQDVLGGNQPQHF.